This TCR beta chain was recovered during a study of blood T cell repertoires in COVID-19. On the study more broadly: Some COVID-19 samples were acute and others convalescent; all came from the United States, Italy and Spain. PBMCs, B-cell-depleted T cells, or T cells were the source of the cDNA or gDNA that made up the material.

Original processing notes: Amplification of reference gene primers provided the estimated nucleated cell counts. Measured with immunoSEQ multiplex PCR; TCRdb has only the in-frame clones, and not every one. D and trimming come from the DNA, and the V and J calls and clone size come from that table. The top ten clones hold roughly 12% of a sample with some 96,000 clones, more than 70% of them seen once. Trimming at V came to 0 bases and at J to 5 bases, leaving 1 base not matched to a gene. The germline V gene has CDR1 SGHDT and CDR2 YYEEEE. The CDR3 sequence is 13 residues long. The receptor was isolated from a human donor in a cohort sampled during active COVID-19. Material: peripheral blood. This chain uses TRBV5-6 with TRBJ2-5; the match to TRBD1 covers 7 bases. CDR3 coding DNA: TGTGCCAGCAGCTTGGACAGGGGTGAGACCCAGTACTTC. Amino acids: CASSLDRGETQYF.